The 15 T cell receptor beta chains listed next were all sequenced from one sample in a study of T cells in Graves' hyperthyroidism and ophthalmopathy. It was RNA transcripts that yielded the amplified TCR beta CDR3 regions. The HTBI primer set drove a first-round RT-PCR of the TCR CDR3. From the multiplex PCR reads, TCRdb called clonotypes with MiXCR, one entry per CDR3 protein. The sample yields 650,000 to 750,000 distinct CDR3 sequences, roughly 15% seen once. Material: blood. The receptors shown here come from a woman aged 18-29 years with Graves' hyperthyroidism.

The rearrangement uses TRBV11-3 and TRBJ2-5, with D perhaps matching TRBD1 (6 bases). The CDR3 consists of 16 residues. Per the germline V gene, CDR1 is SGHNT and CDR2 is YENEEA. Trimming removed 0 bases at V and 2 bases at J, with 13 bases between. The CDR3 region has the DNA TGTGCCAGCAGCTTAGACCCCCCGGGACATCAAGAGACCCAGTACTTC. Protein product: CASSLDPPGHQETQYF.

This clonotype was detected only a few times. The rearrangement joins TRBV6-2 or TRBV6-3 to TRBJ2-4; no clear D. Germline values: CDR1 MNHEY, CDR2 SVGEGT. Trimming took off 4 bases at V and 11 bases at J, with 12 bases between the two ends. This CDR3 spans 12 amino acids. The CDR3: CASSSIYGFQYF. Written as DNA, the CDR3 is TGTGCCAGCAGTTCCATCTACGGATTTCAGTACTTC.

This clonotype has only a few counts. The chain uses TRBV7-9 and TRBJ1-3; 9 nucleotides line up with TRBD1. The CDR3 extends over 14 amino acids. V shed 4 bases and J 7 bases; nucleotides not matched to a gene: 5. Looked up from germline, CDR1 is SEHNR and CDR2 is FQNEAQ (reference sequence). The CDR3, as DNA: TGTGCCAGCAGCTCGGGACAGGGCTATAACACCATATATTTT. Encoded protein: CASSSGQGYNTIYF.

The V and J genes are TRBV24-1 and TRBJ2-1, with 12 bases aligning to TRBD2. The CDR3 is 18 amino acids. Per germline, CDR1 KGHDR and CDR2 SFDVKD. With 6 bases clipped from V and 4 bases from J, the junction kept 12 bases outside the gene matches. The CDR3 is CATSTTSGRGVVYNEQFF. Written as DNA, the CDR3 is TGTGCCACCAGTACGACTAGCGGGAGAGGAGTAGTTTACAATGAGCAGTTCTTC.

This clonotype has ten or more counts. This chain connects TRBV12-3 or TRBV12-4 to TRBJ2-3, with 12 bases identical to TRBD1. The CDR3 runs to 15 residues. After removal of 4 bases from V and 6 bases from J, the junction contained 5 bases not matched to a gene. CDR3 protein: CASSYRGQGADTQYF. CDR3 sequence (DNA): TGTGCCAGCAGTTACAGGGGACAGGGGGCGGATACGCAGTATTTT.

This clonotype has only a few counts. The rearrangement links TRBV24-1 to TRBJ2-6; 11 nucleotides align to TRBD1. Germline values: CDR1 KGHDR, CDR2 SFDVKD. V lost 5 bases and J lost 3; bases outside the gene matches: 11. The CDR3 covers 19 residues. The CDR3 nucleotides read TGTGCCACCAGTGCGATGGACAGGGGGCCCTTCGATGGGGCCAACGTCCTGACTTTC. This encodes CATSAMDRGPFDGANVLTF.

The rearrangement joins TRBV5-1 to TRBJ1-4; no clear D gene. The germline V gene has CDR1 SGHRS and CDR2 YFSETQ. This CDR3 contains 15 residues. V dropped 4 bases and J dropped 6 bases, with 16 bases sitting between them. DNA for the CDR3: TGCGCCAGCAGCCGGAGTCGCGGCCAAGATGAAAAACTGTTTTTT. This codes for CASSRSRGQDEKLFF.

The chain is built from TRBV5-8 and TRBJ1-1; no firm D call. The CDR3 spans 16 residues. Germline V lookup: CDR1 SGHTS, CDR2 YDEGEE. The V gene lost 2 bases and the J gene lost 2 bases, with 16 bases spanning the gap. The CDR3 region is CASSFRRTERNTEAFF. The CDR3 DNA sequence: TGTGCCAGCAGCTTCCGAAGGACGGAAAGAAACACTGAAGCTTTCTTT.

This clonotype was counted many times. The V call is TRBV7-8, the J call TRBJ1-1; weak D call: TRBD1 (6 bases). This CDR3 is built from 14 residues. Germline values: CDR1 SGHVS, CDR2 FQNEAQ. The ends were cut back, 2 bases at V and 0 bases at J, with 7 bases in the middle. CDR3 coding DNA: TGTGCCAGCAGCTTAAGGACAGTGAACACTGAAGCTTTCTTT. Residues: CASSLRTVNTEAFF.

CDR3 coding DNA: TGTGCCAGCAGTGAACGGGACTCCTGGAAATATGAAAAACTGTTTTTT. It encodes CASSERDSWKYEKLFF. The chain has TRBV2 and TRBJ1-4; tentative D call: TRBD1 (5 bases). With 2 bases removed from V and 6 bases from J, the gap between germline ends came to 16 bases. This CDR3 region has 16 residues. Germline-derived CDR1 and CDR2 are SNHLY and FYNNEI.

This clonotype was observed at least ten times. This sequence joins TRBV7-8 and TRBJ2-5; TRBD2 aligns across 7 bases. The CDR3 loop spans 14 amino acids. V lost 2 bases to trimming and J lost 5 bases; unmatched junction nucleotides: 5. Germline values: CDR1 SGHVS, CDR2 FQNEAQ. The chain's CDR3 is CASSLNLREETQYF. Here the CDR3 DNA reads TGTGCCAGCAGCTTAAATCTGCGGGAGGAGACCCAGTACTTC.

In DNA form, the CDR3 reads TGCAGCGTTGAGGGGGGCGGCAAAAACATTCAGTACTTC. This encodes CSVEGGGKNIQYF. The chain combines TRBV29-1 with TRBJ2-4; D assignment may be TRBD1 or TRBD2 (6 bases each). Trimming removed 3 bases at V and 3 bases at J, with 9 bases between. This CDR3 has 13 amino acids. Per germline, CDR1 SQVTM and CDR2 ANQGSEA.

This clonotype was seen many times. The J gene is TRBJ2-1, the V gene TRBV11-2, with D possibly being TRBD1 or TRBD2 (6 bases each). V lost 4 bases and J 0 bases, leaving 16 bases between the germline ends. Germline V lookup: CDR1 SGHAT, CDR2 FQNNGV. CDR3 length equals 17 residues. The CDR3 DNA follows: TGTGCCAGCAGCTCGGGGGCAAGCCGCAGCTCCTACAATGAGCAGTTCTTC. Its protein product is CASSSGASRSSYNEQFF. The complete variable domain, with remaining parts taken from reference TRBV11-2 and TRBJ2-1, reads EAGVAQSPRYKIIEKRQSVAFWCNPISGHATLYWYQQILGQGPKLLIQFQNNGVVDDSQLPKDRFSAERLKGVDSTLKIQPAKLEDSAVYLCASSSGASRSSYNEQFFGPGTRLTVL.

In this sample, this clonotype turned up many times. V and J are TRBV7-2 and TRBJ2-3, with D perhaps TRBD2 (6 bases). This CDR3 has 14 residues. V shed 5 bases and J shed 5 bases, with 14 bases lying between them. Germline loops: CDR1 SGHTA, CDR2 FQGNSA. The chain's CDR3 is CASSPGSSGDTQYF. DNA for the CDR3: TGTGCCAGCAGCCCTGGAAGTAGCGGAGATACGCAGTATTTT.

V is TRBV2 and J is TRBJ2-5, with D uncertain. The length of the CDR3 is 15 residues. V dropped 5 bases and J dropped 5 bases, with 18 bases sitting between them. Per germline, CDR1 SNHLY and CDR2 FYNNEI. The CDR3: CASSFGSSLGETQYF. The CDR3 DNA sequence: TGTGCCAGCAGTTTTGGGTCCTCCCTCGGGGAGACCCAGTACTTC.